The rows below give T cell receptor beta chains drawn from one sample of a study of T cell changes during pregnancy in multiple sclerosis. Some clones are missing from TCRdb's copy, which holds only in-frame ones; the method was immunoSEQ multiplex PCR. The sample contains fewer than 90,000 clones, roughly 94% of which appear only once. The specimen comprised peripheral blood, sampled in the third trimester of pregnancy. All receptors derive from a female donor with multiple sclerosis, enrolled in a pregnancy study. The CDR3 runs from the conserved cysteine through the conserved F or W.

V: TRBV29-1
J: TRBJ1-2
CDR3: CSVDLPGQGAFYGYTF

V: TRBV4-3
J: TRBJ1-3
CDR3: CASSQDTGNTIYF

V: TRBV7-3
J: TRBJ1-1
CDR3: CASSLSTGNTEAFF

V: TRBV5-1
J: TRBJ1-2
CDR3: CASSIGQAIPYGYTF

V: TRBV19
J: TRBJ1-2
CDR3: CASSVTGRNYGYTF

V: TRBV2
J: TRBJ2-1
CDR3: CASSESLAGGEQFF

V: TRBV7-3
J: TRBJ2-5
CDR3: CASSQGGGPLETQYF

V: TRBV7-9
J: TRBJ2-3
CDR3: CASSLDPGFGTDTQYF

V: TRBV12-5
J: TRBJ1-1
CDR3: CASGLAARAITEAFF

V: TRBV19
J: TRBJ1-1
CDR3: CASSIGTGTEAFF

V: TRBV5-4
J: TRBJ2-4
CDR3: CASSQGAKNIQYF

V: TRBV5-4
J: TRBJ2-5
CDR3: CASSSGGGGLVRETQYF

V: TRBV4-2
J: TRBJ2-1
CDR3: CASSQEIGVDEQFF

V: TRBV6-4
J: TRBJ2-3
CDR3: CASSEGRDTDTQYF

V: TRBV5-1
J: TRBJ2-3
CDR3: CASSLDPSGGGADTQYF

V: TRBV11-2
J: TRBJ2-3
CDR3: CASSPYRDTQYF

V: TRBV10-3
J: TRBJ1-1
CDR3: CAIRLGQGSAEAFF

V: TRBV5-1
J: TRBJ2-7
CDR3: CASSPGLAGGKSHEQYF

V: TRBV6-5
J: TRBJ2-2
CDR3: CASSYLDSTGELFF

V: TRBV6-4
J: TRBJ1-3
CDR3: CASREGNSGNTIYF

V: TRBV30
J: TRBJ2-1
CDR3: CAWKLAGSYNEQFF

V: TRBV6-4
J: TRBJ2-7
CDR3: CASRWSTGWPFGNEQYF

V: TRBV5-1
J: TRBJ2-6
CDR3: CASSLRDRGRGPSGANVLTF

V: TRBV28
J: TRBJ2-3
CDR3: CASSPTYQVSADTQYF

V: TRBV6-6
J: TRBJ1-1
CDR3: CAIPRGSVNTEAFF

V: TRBV29-1
J: TRBJ2-7
CDR3: CSVELSGSHSYEQHF

V: TRBV7-2
J: TRBJ2-2
CDR3: CASSLLAGGGDTGELFF

V: TRBV10-1
J: TRBJ2-6
CDR3: CASSPTGTGANVLTF

V: TRBV7-3
J: TRBJ1-2
CDR3: CASSLEPTGFDGYTF

V: TRBV5-5
J: TRBJ2-7
CDR3: CASSLVSPGGRGYF

V: TRBV6-5
J: TRBJ2-5
CDR3: CASAGTSGSGETQYF

V: TRBV28
J: TRBJ2-1
CDR3: CASSPGQRYNEQFF

V: TRBV4-3
J: TRBJ2-1
CDR3: CASSRGQYNEQFF

V: TRBV30
J: TRBJ1-1
CDR3: CAWSYSRRGDTFF

V: TRBV5-4
J: TRBJ1-1
CDR3: CASSMPRVGTEAFF

V: TRBV14
J: TRBJ2-5
CDR3: CASSHLRGETQYF

V: TRBV28
J: TRBJ1-1
CDR3: CASCRGGVTEAFF

V: TRBV4-3
J: TRBJ2-7
CDR3: CASSQETGSRDEQYF

V: TRBV11-1
J: TRBJ2-1
CDR3: CASSLLAGLLYNEQFF

V: TRBV7-3
J: TRBJ1-1
CDR3: CASSWRRNTEAFF

V: TRBV19
J: TRBJ1-2
CDR3: CASTLTDVYGYTF

V: TRBV6-1
J: TRBJ2-3
CDR3: CASSEEGTVTDTQYF

V: TRBV5-1
J: TRBJ2-7
CDR3: CASSTRDRTYEQYF

V: TRBV27
J: TRBJ2-7
CDR3: CASSLKTSGLSYEQYF

V: TRBV9
J: TRBJ2-1
CDR3: CATRSRTSATSSYNEQFF

V: TRBV9
J: TRBJ2-2
CDR3: CASSFSSGELFF